This is a list of T cell receptor beta chains from one sample in a study of blood T cell repertoires in COVID-19. Using immunoSEQ multiplex PCR, the repertoire was profiled, and TCRdb retains in-frame clones only, with some absent. The table shows approximately 150,000 clones, with around 82% occurring only once. Sequences were obtained from PBMCs or T cells enriched from blood (not recorded which). The receptor set was obtained from a man aged 40-49 years who had recovered from COVID-19. CDR3s include the opening cysteine and the closing phenylalanine or tryptophan. The D gene is left open where the match is weak. Size tells how often a clone was seen (once, few, many) or the class of an expanded clone, and some rows leave it out.

15	TRBJ2-5	TRBV3-1/TRBV3-2	TRBD1	-	CASSQEPKGAKTQYF	TGTGCCAGCAGCCAAGAACCGAAGGGGGCGAAGACCCAGTACTTC
15	TRBJ2-3	TRBV6-5	TRBD1	-	CASSHRGLITDTQYF	TGTGCCAGCAGCCACAGGGGGCTCATCACAGATACGCAGTATTTT
16	TRBJ2-3	TRBV7-9	-	once	CASSLVGSRGTDTQYF	TGTGCCAGCAGCTTAGTCGGAAGCAGGGGCACAGATACGCAGTATTTT
16	TRBJ1-5	TRBV30	-	-	CAWSGRAGTSNQPQHF	TGTGCCTGGAGTGGCCGCGCGGGAACGAGCAATCAGCCCCAGCATTTT
13	TRBJ2-3	TRBV12-3/TRBV12-4	-	few	CASSLTPTDTQYF	TGTGCCAGCAGTTTAACTCCCACAGATACGCAGTATTTT
12	TRBJ2-7	TRBV19	-	-	CASSIVAGEQYF	TGTGCCAGTAGTATTGTGGCGGGCGAGCAGTACTTC
14	TRBJ2-2	TRBV29-1	TRBD1	-	CSVGQGAKTGELFF	TGCAGCGTGGGACAGGGGGCTAAAACCGGGGAGCTGTTTTTT
14	TRBJ1-2	TRBV19	-	once	CASRGVEFGYGYTF	TGTGCCAGTAGAGGAGTCGAATTTGGGTATGGCTACACCTTC
15	TRBJ2-6	TRBV5-1	TRBD2	-	CASAGGGTGANVLTF	TGCGCCTCCGCGGGGGGGGGCACTGGGGCCAACGTCCTGACTTTC
14	TRBJ2-3	TRBV19	-	-	CASRQRRRTDTQYF	TGTGCCAGTAGGCAACGGAGGCGCACAGATACGCAGTATTTT
14	TRBJ2-3	TRBV29-1	-	-	CSVGIWAPTDTQYF	TGCAGCGTCGGGATTTGGGCCCCCACAGATACGCAGTATTTT
17	TRBJ2-5	TRBV11-2	TRBD2	-	CASSLVFSGGFHLAQYF	TGTGCCAGCAGCTTAGTTTTCAGCGGGGGGTTTCATTTGGCCCAGTACTTC
13	TRBJ2-2	TRBV6-5	TRBD2	-	CASNSGGARELFF	TGTGCCAGCAATAGCGGGGGGGCCCGGGAGCTGTTTTTT
16	TRBJ2-5	TRBV5-1	TRBD1	-	CASRLSGTGIQETQYF	TGCGCCAGCAGGCTGTCCGGGACAGGGATCCAAGAGACCCAGTACTTC
15	TRBJ2-7	TRBV6-4	-	-	CASSGEAENSYEQYF	TGTGCCAGCAGTGGGGAGGCAGAGAACTCCTACGAGCAGTACTTC
14	TRBJ1-1	TRBV6-5	TRBD1	-	CASSTQGAIAEAFF	TGTGCCAGCAGCACACAGGGGGCGATCGCTGAAGCTTTCTTT
15	TRBJ1-2	TRBV19	-	-	CASSIRPGADYGYTF	TGTGCCAGTAGTATTCGGCCAGGGGCCGACTATGGCTACACCTTC
15	TRBJ1-6	TRBV18	-	-	CASSPDGGAGSPLHF	TGTGCCAGCTCACCGGATGGAGGGGCAGGGTCACCCCTCCACTTT